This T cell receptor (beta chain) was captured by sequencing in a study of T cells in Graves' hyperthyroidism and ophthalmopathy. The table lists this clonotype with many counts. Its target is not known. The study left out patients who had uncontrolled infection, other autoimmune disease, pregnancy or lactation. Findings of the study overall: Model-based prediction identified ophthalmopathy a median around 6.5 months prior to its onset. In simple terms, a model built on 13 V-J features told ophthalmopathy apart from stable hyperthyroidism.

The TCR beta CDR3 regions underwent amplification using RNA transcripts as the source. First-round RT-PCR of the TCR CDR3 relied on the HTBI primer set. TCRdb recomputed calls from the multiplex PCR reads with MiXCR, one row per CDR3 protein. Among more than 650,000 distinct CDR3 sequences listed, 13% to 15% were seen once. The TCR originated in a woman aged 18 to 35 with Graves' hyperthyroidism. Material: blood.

The CDR3 DNA sequence: TGTGCCAGCAGGCGACCGGGACAGGCTATTGGCTACACCTTC. This gives the protein CASRRPGQAIGYTF. The V gene is TRBV6-1, the J gene TRBJ1-2; 8 nucleotides align to TRBD1. CDR3 length: 14 amino acids. Germline trimming cut 6 bases from V and 7 bases from J; bases unmatched to any gene: 10. CDR1 is MNHNS and CDR2 is SASEGT in the germline V gene.